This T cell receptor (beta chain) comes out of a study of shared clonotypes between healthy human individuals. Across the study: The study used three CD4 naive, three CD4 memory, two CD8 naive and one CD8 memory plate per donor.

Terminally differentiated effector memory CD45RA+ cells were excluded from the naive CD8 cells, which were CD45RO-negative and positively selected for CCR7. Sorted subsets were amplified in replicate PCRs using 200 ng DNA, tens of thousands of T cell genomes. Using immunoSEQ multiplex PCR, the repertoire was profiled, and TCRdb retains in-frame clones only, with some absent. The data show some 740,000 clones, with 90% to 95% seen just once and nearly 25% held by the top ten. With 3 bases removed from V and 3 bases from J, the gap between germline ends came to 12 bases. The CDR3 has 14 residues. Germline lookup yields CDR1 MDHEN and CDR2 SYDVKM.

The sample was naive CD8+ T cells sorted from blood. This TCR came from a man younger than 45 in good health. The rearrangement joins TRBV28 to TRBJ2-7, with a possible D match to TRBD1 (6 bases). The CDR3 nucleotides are TGTGCCAGCAGTTTCAGGGGCCTTGTCTACGAGCAGTACTTC. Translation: CASSFRGLVYEQYF.